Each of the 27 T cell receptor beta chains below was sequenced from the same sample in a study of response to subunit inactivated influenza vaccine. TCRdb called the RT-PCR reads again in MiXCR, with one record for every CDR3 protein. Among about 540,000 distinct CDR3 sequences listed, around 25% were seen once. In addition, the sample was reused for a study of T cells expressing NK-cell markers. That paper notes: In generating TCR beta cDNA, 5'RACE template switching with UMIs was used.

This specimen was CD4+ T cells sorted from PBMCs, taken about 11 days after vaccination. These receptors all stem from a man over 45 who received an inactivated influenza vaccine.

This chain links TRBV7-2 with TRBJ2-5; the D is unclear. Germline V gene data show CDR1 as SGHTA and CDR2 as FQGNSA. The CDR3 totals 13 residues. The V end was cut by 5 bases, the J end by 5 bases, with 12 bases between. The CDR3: CASSKGTLETQYF. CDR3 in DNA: TGTGCCAGCAGCAAGGGAACTCTGGAGACCCAGTACTTC.

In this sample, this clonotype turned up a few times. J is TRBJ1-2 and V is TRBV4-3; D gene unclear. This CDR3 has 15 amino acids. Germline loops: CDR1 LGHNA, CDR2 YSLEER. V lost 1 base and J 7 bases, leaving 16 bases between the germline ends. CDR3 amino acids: CASSQGSGGYFGYTF. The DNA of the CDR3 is TGCGCCAGCAGCCAAGGATCAGGAGGTTACTTTGGCTACACCTTC.

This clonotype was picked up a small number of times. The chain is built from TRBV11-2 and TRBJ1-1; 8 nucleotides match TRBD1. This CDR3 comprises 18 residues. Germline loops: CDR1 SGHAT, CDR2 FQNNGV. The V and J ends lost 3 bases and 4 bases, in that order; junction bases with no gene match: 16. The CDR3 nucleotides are TGTGCCAGCAGCTTTGGTAGGATTGGACAGGGTTTAGGCACTGAAGCTTTCTTT. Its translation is CASSFGRIGQGLGTEAFF.

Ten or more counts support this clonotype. CDR3 in amino acids: CASSYSAGGLVSEQFF. The CDR3 nucleotides are TGTGCCAGCAGTTACTCGGCGGGGGGCCTTGTAAGTGAGCAGTTCTTC. The chain is built from TRBV6-5 and TRBJ2-1; TRBD2 matches at 8 bases. CDR3 size: 16 residues. The trim removed 0 bases at V and 9 bases at J, leaving 10 bases unmatched. Germline V gene lookup returns CDR1 MNHEY and CDR2 SVGAGI.

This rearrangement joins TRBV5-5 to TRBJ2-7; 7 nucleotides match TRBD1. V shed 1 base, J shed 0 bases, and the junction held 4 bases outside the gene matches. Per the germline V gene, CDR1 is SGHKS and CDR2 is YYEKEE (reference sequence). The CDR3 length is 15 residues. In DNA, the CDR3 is TGTGCCAGCAGCTTGAACCCAGGGGGCTCCTACGAGCAGTACTTC. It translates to CASSLNPGGSYEQYF.

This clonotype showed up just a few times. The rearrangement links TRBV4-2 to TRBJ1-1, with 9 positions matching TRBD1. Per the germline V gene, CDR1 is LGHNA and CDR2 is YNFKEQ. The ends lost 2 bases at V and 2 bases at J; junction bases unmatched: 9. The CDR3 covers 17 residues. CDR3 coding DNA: TGTGCCAGCAGCCAACTATTACAGGGGGCCCTAAACACTGAAGCTTTCTTT. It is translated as CASSQLLQGALNTEAFF.

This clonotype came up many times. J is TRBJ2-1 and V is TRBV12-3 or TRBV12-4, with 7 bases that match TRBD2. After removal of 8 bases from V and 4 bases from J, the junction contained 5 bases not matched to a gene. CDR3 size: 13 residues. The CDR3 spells CASAGGGYNEQFF. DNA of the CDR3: TGTGCCAGCGCCGGCGGGGGATACAATGAGCAGTTCTTC.

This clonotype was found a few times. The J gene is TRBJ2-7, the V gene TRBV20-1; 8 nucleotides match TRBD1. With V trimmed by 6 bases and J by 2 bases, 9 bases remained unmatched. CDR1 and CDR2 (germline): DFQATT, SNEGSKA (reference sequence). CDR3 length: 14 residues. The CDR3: CSARRQGTTYEQYF. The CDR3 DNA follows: TGCAGTGCCCGGAGACAGGGGACAACCTACGAGCAGTACTTC.

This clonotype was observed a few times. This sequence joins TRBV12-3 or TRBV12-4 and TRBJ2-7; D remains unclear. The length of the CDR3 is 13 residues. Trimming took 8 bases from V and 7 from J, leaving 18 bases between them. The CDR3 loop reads CASGRTSPWEQYF. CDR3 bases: TGTGCCAGCGGTAGGACGTCCCCTTGGGAGCAGTACTTC.

The chain's CDR3 is CASRPPLRRDTGELFF. CDR3 in DNA: TGTGCCAGCAGGCCTCCCCTCCGGCGGGACACCGGGGAGCTGTTTTTT. V is TRBV7-9 and J is TRBJ2-2; a possible D gene is TRBD2 (5 bases). The germline gives CDR1 SEHNR, CDR2 FQNEAQ (reference sequence). Trimming took 6 bases from V and 3 from J, leaving 17 bases between them. There are 16 residues in the CDR3.

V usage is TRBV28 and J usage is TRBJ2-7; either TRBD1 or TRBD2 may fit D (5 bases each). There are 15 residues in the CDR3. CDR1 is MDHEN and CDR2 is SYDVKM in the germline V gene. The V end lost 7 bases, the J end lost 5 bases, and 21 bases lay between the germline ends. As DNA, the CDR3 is TGTGCCAGCAATTTGGGTGGTGAGGGGTACCACGAGCAGTACTTC. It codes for CASNLGGEGYHEQYF.

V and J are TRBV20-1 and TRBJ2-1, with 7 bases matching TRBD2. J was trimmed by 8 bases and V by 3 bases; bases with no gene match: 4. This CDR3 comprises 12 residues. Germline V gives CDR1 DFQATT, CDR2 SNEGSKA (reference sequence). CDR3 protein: CSARLAVDEQFF. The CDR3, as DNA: TGCAGTGCTAGGCTAGCGGTCGATGAGCAGTTCTTC.

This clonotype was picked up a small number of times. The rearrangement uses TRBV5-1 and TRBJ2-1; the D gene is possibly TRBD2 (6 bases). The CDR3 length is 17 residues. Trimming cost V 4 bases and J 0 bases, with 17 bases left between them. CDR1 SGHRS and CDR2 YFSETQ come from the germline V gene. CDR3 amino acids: CASSAAGFGSSYNEQFF. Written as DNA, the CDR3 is TGCGCCAGCAGCGCCGCGGGGTTCGGGAGCTCCTACAATGAGCAGTTCTTC. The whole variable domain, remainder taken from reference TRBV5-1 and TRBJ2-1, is KAGVTQTPRYLIKTRGQQVTLSCSPISGHRSVSWYQQTPGQGLQFLFEYFSETQRNKGNFPGRFSGRQFSNSRSEMNVSTLELGDSALYLCASSAAGFGSSYNEQFFGPGTRLTVL.

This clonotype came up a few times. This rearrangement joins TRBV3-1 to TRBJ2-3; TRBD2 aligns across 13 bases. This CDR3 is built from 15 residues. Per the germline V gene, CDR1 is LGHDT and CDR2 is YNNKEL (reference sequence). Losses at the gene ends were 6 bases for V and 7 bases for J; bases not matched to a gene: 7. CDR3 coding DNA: TGTGCCAGCAGTCAACTAGCGGGAGGGCCGAATACGCAGTATTTT. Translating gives CASSQLAGGPNTQYF.

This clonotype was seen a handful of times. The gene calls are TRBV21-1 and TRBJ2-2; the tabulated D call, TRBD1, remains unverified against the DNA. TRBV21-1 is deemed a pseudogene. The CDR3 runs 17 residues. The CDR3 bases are TGTGCCAGCAGCAAAAACGGGGGGCAGGGAGAAACCGGGGAGCTGTTTTTT. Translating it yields CASSKNGGQGETGELFF.

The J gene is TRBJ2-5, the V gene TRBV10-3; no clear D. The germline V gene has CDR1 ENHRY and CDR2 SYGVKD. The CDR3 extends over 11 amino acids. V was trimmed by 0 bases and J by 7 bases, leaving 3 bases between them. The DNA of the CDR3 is TGTGCCATCAGTGAGTCGGGGACCCAGTACTTC. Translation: CAISESGTQYF.

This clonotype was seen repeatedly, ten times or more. The CDR3 nucleotides read TGTGCCAGCAGCACGGGACAGGCACTGAACACCGGGGAGCTGTTTTTT. Translating it yields CASSTGQALNTGELFF. The chain combines TRBV5-5 with TRBJ2-2, with 8 bases aligning to TRBD1. Germline assignment: CDR1 SGHKS and CDR2 YYEKEE (reference sequence). V lost 4 bases to trimming and J lost 1 base; unmatched junction nucleotides: 6. The CDR3 spans 16 residues.

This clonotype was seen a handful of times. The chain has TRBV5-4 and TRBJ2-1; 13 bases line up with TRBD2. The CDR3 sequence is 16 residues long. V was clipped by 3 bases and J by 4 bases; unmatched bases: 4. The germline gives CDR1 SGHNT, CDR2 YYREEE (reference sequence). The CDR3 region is CASSSGTSGIYNEQFF. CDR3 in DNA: TGTGCCAGCAGCTCCGGGACTAGCGGGATTTACAATGAGCAGTTCTTC.

DNA of the CDR3: TGCAGTGCTACCCCGGCGGAGCGGGGCCCCTACGAGCAGTACTTC. This sequence encodes CSATPAERGPYEQYF. The chain couples TRBV20-1 to TRBJ2-7; TRBD2 matches 7 bases. Germline CDR1 and CDR2: DFQATT and SNEGSKA (reference sequence). This CDR3 spans 15 amino acids. V gave up 4 bases and J gave up 2 bases; unmatched junction bases: 11.

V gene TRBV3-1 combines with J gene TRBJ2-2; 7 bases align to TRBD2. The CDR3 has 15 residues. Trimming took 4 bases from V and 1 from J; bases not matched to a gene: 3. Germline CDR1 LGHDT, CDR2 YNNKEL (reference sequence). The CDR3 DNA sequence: TGTGCCAGCAGCCGCCTAGCGGTGAACACCGGGGAGCTGTTTTTT. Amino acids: CASSRLAVNTGELFF. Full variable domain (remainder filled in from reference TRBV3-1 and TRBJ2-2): DTAVSQTPKYLVTQMGNDKSIKCEQNLGHDTMYWYKQDSKKFLKIMFSYNNKELIINETVPNRFSPKSPDKAHLNLHINSLELGDSAVYFCASSRLAVNTGELFFGEGSRLTVL.

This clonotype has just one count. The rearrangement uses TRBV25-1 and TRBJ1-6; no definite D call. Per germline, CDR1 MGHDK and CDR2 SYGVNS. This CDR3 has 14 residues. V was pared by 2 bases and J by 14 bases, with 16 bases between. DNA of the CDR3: TGTGCCAGCAGTGAACGTCAGATCCCTGGGGCCCTCCACTTT. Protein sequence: CASSERQIPGALHF.

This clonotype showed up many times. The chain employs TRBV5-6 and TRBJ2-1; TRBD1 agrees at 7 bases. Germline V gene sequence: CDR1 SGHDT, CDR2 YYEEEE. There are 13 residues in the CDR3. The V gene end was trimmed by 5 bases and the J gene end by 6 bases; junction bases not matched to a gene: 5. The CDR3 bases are TGTGCCAGCAGACCCGGGACAGTCAATGAGCAGTTCTTC. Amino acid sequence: CASRPGTVNEQFF.

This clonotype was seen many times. In nucleotides, the CDR3 is TGTGCCAGCAGCCTACTCACTGAAGCTTTCTTT. It yields the protein CASSLLTEAFF. The chain couples TRBV7-9 to TRBJ1-1, with D unclear. With 5 bases removed from V and 4 bases from J, the gap between germline ends came to 5 bases. The CDR3 covers 11 residues. Germline V gene data show CDR1 as SEHNR and CDR2 as FQNEAQ (reference sequence).

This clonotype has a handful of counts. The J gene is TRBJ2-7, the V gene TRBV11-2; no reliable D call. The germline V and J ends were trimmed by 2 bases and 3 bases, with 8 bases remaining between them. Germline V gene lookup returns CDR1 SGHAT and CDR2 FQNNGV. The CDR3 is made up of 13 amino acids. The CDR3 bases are TGTGCCAGCAGCTTAATCCGCGGCTACGAGCAGTACTTC. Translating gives CASSLIRGYEQYF.

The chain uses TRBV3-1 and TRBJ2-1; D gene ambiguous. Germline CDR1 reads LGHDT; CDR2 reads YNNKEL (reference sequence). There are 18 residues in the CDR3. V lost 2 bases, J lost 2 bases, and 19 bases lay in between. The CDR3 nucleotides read TGTGCCAGCAGCCAAAGAACCTCGCTGGGCCAACCCTACAATGAGCAGTTCTTC. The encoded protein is CASSQRTSLGQPYNEQFF.

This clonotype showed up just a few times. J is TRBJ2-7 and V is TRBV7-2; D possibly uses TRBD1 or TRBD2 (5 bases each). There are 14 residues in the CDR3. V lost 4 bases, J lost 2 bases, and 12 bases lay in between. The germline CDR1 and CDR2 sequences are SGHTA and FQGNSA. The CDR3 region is CASSSHGAAYEQYF. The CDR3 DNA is TGTGCCAGCAGCTCTCACGGGGCCGCCTACGAGCAGTACTTC.

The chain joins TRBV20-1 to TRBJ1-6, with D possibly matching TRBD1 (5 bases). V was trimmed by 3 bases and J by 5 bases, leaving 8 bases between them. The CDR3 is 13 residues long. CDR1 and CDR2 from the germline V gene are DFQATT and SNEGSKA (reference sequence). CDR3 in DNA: TGCAGTGCTAGGGGACTGAATAATTCACCCCTCCACTTT. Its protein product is CSARGLNNSPLHF.